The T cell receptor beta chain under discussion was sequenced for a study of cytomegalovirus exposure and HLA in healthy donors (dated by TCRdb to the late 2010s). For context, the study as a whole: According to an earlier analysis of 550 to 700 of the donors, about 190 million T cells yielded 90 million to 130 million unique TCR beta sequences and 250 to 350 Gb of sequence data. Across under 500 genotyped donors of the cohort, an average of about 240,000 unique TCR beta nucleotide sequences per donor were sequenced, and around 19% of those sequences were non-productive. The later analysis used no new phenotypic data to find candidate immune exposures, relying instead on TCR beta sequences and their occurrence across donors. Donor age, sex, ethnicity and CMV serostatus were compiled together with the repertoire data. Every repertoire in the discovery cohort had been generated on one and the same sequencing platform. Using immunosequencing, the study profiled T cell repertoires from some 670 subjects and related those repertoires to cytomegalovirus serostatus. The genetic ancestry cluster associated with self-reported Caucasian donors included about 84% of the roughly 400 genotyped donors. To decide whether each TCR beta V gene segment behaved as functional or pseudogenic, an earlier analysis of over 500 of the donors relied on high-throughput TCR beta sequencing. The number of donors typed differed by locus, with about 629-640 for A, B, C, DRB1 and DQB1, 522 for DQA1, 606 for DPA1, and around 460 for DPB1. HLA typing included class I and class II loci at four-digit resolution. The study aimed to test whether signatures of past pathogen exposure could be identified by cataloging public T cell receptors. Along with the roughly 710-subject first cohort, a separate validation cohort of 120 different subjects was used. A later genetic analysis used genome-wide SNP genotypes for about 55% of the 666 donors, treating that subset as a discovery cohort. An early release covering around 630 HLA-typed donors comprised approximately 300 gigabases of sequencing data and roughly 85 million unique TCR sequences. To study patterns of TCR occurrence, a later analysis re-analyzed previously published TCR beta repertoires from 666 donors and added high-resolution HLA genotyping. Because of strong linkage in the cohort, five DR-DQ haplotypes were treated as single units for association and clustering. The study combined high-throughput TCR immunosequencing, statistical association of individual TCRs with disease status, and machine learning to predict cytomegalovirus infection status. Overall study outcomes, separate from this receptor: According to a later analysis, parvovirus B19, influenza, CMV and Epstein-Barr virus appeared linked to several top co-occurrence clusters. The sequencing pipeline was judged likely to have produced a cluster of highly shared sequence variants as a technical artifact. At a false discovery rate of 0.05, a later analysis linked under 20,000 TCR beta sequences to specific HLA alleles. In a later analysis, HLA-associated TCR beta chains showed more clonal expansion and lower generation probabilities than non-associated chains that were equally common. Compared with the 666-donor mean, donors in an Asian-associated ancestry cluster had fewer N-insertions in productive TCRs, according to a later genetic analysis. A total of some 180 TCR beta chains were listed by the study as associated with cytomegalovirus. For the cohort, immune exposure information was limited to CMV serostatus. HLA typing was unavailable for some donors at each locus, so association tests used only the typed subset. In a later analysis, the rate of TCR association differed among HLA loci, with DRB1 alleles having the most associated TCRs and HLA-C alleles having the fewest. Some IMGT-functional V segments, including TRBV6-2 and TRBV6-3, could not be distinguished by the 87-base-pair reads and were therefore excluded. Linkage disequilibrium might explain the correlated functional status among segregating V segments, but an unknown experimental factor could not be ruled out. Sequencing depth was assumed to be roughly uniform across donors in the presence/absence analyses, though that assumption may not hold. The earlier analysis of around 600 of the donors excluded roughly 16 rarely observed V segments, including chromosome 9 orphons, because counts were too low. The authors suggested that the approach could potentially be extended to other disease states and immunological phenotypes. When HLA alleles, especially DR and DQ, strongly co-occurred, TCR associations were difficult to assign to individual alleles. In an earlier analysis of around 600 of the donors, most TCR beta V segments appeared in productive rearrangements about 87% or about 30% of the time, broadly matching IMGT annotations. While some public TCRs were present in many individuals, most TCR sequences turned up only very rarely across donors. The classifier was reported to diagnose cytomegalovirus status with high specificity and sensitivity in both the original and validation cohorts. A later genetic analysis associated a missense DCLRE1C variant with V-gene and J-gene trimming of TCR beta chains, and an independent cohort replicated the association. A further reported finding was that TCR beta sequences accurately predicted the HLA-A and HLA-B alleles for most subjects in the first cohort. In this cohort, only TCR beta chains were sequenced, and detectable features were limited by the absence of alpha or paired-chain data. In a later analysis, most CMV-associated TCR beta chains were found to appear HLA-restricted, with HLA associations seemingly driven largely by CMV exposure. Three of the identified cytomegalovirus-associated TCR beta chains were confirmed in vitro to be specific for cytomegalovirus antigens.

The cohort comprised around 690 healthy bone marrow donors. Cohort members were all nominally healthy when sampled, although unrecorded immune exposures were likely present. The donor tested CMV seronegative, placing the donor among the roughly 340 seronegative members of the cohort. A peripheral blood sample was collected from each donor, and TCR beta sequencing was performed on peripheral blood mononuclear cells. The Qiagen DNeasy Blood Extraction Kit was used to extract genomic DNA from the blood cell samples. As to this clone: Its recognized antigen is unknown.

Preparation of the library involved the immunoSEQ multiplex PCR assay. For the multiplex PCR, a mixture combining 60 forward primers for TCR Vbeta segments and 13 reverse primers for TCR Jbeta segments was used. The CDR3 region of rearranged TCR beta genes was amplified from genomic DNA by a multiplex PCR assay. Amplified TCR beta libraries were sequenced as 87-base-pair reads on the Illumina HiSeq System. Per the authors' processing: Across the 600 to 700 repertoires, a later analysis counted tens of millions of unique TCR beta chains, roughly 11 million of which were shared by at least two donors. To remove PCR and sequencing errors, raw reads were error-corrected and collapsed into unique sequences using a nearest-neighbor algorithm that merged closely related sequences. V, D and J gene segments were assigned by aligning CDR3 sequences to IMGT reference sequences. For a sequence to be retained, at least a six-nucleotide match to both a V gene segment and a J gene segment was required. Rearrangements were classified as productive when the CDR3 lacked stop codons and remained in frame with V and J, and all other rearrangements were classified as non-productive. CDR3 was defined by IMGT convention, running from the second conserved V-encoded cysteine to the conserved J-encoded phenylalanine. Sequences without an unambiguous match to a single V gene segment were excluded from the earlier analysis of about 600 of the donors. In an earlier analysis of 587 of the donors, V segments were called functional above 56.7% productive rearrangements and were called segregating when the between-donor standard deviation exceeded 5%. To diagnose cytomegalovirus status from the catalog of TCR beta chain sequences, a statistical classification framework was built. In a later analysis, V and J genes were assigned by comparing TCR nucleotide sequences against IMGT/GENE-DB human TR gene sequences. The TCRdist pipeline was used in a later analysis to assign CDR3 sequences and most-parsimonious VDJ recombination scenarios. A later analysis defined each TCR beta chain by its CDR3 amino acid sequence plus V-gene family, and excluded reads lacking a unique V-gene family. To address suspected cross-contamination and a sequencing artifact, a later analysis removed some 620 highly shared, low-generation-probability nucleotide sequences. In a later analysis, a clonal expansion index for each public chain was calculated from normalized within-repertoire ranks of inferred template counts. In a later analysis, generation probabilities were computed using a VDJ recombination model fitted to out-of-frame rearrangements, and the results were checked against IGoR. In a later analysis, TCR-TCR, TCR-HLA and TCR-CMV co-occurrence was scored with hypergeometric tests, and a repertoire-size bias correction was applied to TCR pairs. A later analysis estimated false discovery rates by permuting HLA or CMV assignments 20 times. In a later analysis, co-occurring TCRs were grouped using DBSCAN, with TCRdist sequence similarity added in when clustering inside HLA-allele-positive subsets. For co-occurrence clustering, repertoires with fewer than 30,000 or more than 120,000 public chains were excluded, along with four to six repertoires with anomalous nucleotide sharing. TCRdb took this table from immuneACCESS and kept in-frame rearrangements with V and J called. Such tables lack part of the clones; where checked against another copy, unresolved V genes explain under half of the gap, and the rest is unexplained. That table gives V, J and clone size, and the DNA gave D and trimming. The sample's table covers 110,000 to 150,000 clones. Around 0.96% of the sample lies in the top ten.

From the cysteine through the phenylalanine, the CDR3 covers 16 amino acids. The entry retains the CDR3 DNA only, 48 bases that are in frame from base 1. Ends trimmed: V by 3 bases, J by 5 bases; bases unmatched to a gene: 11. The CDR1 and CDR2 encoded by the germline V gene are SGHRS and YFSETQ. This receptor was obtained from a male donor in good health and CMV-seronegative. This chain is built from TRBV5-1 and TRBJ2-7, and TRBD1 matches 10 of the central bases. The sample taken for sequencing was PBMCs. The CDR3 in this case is CASSSSSPGQGHEQYF. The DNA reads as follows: TGCGCCAGCAGCTCAAGTTCACCGGGACAGGGGCACGAGCAGTACTTC. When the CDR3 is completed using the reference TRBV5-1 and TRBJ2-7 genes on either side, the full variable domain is KAGVTQTPRYLIKTRGQQVTLSCSPISGHRSVSWYQQTPGQGLQFLFEYFSETQRNKGNFPGRFSGRQFSNSRSEMNVSTLELGDSALYLCASSSSSPGQGHEQYFGPGTRLTVT.